A selection of T cell receptor beta chains follows, all from one sample in a study of long-term antiretroviral therapy in people with HIV. Libraries were prepared by immunoSEQ multiplex PCR; TCRdb keeps only in-frame clonotypes and omits some of them. This sample has roughly 39,000 clones, with about 88% found just once. Sample: unsorted PBMCs, taken just before starting antiretroviral therapy. These receptors were collected from a woman aged 18-29 years with HIV. The CDR3 runs from the conserved cysteine through the conserved F or W. D genes are given only for firm matches. Not all rows give a size; the values are once, few, many and, for expanded clones, a class.

cdr3_aa: CASSWGGQSNTEAFF; cdr3_nt: TGTGCCAGCAGCTGGGGGGGACAGTCGAACACTGAAGCTTTCTTT; v_call: TRBV5-6; d_call: TRBD1; clone_size: once; j_call: TRBJ1-1
cdr3_aa: CASSLSGRALETQYF; cdr3_nt: TGTGCCAGCAGCCTCAGCGGGAGGGCCTTGGAGACCCAGTACTTC; v_call: TRBV5-6; d_call: TRBD2; clone_size: NA; j_call: TRBJ2-5
cdr3_aa: CASSQVPSYEQYF; cdr3_nt: TGTGCCAGCAGCCAAGTCCCATCCTACGAGCAGTACTTC; v_call: TRBV2; d_call: NA; clone_size: NA; j_call: TRBJ2-7
cdr3_aa: CASSLEIQETQYF; cdr3_nt: TGTGCCAGCAGCTTAGAGATCCAAGAGACCCAGTACTTC; v_call: TRBV7-8; d_call: NA; clone_size: NA; j_call: TRBJ2-5
cdr3_aa: CASSFAGPNAEQYF; cdr3_nt: TGTGCCAGCAGTTTTGCGGGCCCCAACGCTGAGCAGTACTTC; v_call: TRBV27; d_call: NA; clone_size: NA; j_call: TRBJ2-7
cdr3_aa: CASRSLAGPYEQYF; cdr3_nt: TGTGCCAGCAGGTCTCTAGCGGGACCCTACGAGCAGTACTTC; v_call: TRBV11-1; d_call: TRBD2; clone_size: NA; j_call: TRBJ2-7
cdr3_aa: CASSEYSTGFEKLFF; cdr3_nt: TGTGCCAGCAGTGAATATTCGACCGGGTTTGAAAAACTGTTTTTT; v_call: TRBV25-1; d_call: NA; clone_size: NA; j_call: TRBJ1-4
cdr3_aa: CASSVAGGPAEQFF; cdr3_nt: TGTGCCAGCAGCGTAGCGGGAGGGCCAGCTGAGCAGTTCTTC; v_call: TRBV9; d_call: TRBD2; clone_size: NA; j_call: TRBJ2-1
cdr3_aa: CASSPQGRPYNEQFF; cdr3_nt: TGTGCCAGCAGTCCGCAGGGGCGGCCCTACAATGAGCAGTTCTTC; v_call: TRBV27; d_call: NA; clone_size: NA; j_call: TRBJ2-1
cdr3_aa: CASSYTRGRAGELFF; cdr3_nt: TGTGCCAGCAGTTACACCCGAGGCCGGGCCGGGGAGCTGTTTTTT; v_call: TRBV6-5; d_call: NA; clone_size: NA; j_call: TRBJ2-2
cdr3_aa: CASSELQGSGNTIYF; cdr3_nt: TGTGCCAGCTCAGAACTACAGGGCTCCGGAAACACCATATATTTT; v_call: TRBV18; d_call: NA; clone_size: NA; j_call: TRBJ1-3
cdr3_aa: CASSSRPGQGPMEETQYF; cdr3_nt: TGCGCCAGCAGCTCAAGACCGGGACAGGGCCCGATGGAAGAGACCCAGTACTTC; v_call: TRBV5-1; d_call: TRBD1; clone_size: NA; j_call: TRBJ2-5
cdr3_aa: CASSGRTGRLAGEVGEQFF; cdr3_nt: TGCGCCAGCAGTGGAAGGACAGGGAGGCTAGCGGGAGAGGTAGGTGAGCAGTTCTTC; v_call: TRBV5-1; d_call: TRBD2; clone_size: NA; j_call: TRBJ2-1
cdr3_aa: CSAEQGANYGYTF; cdr3_nt: TGCAGCGCCGAGCAGGGCGCAAACTATGGCTACACCTTC; v_call: TRBV29-1; d_call: NA; clone_size: NA; j_call: TRBJ1-2
cdr3_aa: CASSSLSPGDWEAFF; cdr3_nt: TGTGCCAGCAGCTCGCTTAGCCCAGGGGATTGGGAAGCTTTCTTT; v_call: TRBV7-9; d_call: NA; clone_size: NA; j_call: TRBJ1-1
cdr3_aa: CASSQDGVLEAFF; cdr3_nt: TGCGCCAGCAGCCAAGATGGGGTCCTGGAGGCTTTCTTT; v_call: TRBV4-3; d_call: NA; clone_size: NA; j_call: TRBJ1-1
cdr3_aa: CASSRDREVEQYF; cdr3_nt: TGTGCCAGCAGTCGGGACAGGGAAGTCGAGCAGTACTTC; v_call: TRBV25-1; d_call: TRBD1; clone_size: NA; j_call: TRBJ2-7
cdr3_aa: CASRRTGGYEQYF; cdr3_nt: TGTGCCAGCAGAAGGACAGGGGGCTACGAGCAGTACTTC; v_call: TRBV2; d_call: TRBD1; clone_size: NA; j_call: TRBJ2-7
cdr3_aa: CASSLEGPISNQPQHF; cdr3_nt: TGTGCCAGCAGTTTAGAAGGTCCGATTAGCAATCAGCCCCAGCATTTT; v_call: TRBV28; d_call: NA; clone_size: NA; j_call: TRBJ1-5
cdr3_aa: CASSLGLQREQFF; cdr3_nt: TGTGCCAGCAGCTTAGGGTTGCAACGAGAGCAGTTCTTC; v_call: TRBV7-2; d_call: NA; clone_size: NA; j_call: TRBJ2-1
cdr3_aa: CASSRAAENNYGYTF; cdr3_nt: TGCGCCAGCAGCCGGGCGGCTGAAAACAACTATGGCTACACCTTC; v_call: TRBV4-3; d_call: NA; clone_size: NA; j_call: TRBJ1-2
cdr3_aa: CASRGDRDQETQYF; cdr3_nt: TGTGCCAGCAGAGGAGACAGGGATCAAGAGACCCAGTACTTC; v_call: TRBV28; d_call: TRBD1; clone_size: NA; j_call: TRBJ2-5
cdr3_aa: CASRSGLAGAGEQYF; cdr3_nt: TGTGCCAGCAGGTCAGGACTAGCGGGAGCTGGCGAGCAGTACTTC; v_call: TRBV28; d_call: TRBD2; clone_size: NA; j_call: TRBJ2-7
cdr3_aa: CASSQDNLPGYSNQPQHF; cdr3_nt: TGCGCCAGCAGCCAAGATAATCTCCCAGGGTATAGCAATCAGCCCCAGCATTTT; v_call: TRBV4-3; d_call: NA; clone_size: NA; j_call: TRBJ1-5
cdr3_aa: CASSLEIADPTNTGELFF; cdr3_nt: TGTGCCAGCAGCTTAGAAATCGCGGATCCTACGAACACCGGGGAGCTGTTTTTT; v_call: TRBV7-9; d_call: NA; clone_size: NA; j_call: TRBJ2-2
cdr3_aa: CASSPLRVPHNEQFF; cdr3_nt: TGTGCCAGCAGTCCTCTAAGGGTCCCTCACAATGAGCAGTTCTTC; v_call: TRBV6-5; d_call: NA; clone_size: NA; j_call: TRBJ2-1
cdr3_aa: CASSFLAGGTTDTQYF; cdr3_nt: TGTGCCAGCAGCTTCCTAGCGGGAGGGACCACAGATACGCAGTATTTT; v_call: TRBV7-9; d_call: TRBD2; clone_size: NA; j_call: TRBJ2-3